Presented here are 2 T cell receptor beta chains from one specimen sequenced in a study of T-cell reconstitution after alpha-beta-depleted transplantation in children (dated by TCRdb to about 2016). The library was prepared using PCR. The sample was run on an Illumina HiSeq 2500. TCR library preparation used molecular barcoding, with unique molecular identifiers applied to normalize quantification of the TCRbeta repertoire. TCRdb's own reprocessing of the public reads used fastp at Q25 and MiXCR and kept productive beta chains. One record per CDR3 amino acid sequence lists the most common genes and DNA. Recorded for this sample are about 91,000 distinct CDR3 sequences; roughly 8% of them occurred a single time. The leading ten clones occupy over 6% of the sample. Sequencing was performed on PBMCs from the stem cell graft donor, taken from the stem cell graft. The receptors shown here come from a human donor who donated a stem cell graft to a child with congenital amegakaryocytic thrombocytopenia.

This clonotype was counted at least ten times. The chain joins TRBV7-7 to TRBJ2-7, with TRBD2 matching over 9 bases. The V gene end was trimmed by 5 bases and the J gene end by 0 bases; junction bases not matched to a gene: 2. The CDR3 is 14 amino acids. CDR1 SSHAT and CDR2 FNYEAQ come from the germline V gene (reference sequence). CDR3 in amino acids: CASSPTSGSYEQYF. CDR3 sequence (DNA): TGTGCCAGCAGCCCGACTAGCGGCTCCTACGAGCAGTACTTC.

This clonotype was counted a few times. The V and J genes are TRBV7-9 and TRBJ1-1, with D tentatively TRBD1 (5 bases). The CDR3 is 15 amino acids. Germline CDR1 reads SEHNR; CDR2 reads FQNEAQ (reference sequence). Trimming pared 5 bases from V and 1 base from J, leaving 14 bases between. The CDR3 sequence: CASSLRDGRNTEAFF. The DNA for the CDR3 is TGTGCCAGCAGCCTCCGGGACGGACGGAACACTGAAGCTTTCTTT. Using reference TRBV7-9 and TRBJ1-1 for the parts outside the CDR3, the full variable domain is DTGVSQNPRHKITKRGQNVTFRCDPISEHNRLYWYRQTLGQGPEFLTYFQNEAQLEKSRLLSDRFSAERPKGSFSTLEIQRTEQGDSAMYLCASSLRDGRNTEAFFGQGTRLTVV.